The subject of this entry is one T cell receptor (beta chain). The entry originates in a study of blood T cell dynamics during melanoma immunotherapy. Here immunoSEQ multiplex PCR was the method, and the copy in TCRdb shows in-frame clones only, minus some. The sample has about 19,000 clones, 70% to 90% seen once; the top ten hold roughly 7.2%. Time point: week 3, after first cycle of checkpoint inhibitor. The receptor comes from a human donor with melanoma. Sample: blood, taken from a patient treated with checkpoint blockade.

The DNA of the CDR3 is TGTGCCAGCAGCCGGATAGCGGGAGGGCGGACCGGGGAGCTGTTTTTT. This sequence encodes CASSRIAGGRTGELFF. J is TRBJ2-2 and V is TRBV5-4; 11 nucleotides agree with TRBD2. CDR1 and CDR2 from the germline V gene are SGHNT and YYREEE (reference sequence). CDR3 length: 16 residues. The V gene end was trimmed by 4 bases and the J gene end by 5 bases; junction bases not matched to a gene: 7. Looking up the rest from reference TRBV5-4 and TRBJ2-2 gives the full variable domain: ETGVTQSPTHLIKTRGQQVTLRCSSQSGHNTVSWYQQALGQGPQFIFQYYREEENGRGNFPPRFSGLQFPNYSSELNVNALELDDSALYLCASSRIAGGRTGELFFGEGSRLTVL.